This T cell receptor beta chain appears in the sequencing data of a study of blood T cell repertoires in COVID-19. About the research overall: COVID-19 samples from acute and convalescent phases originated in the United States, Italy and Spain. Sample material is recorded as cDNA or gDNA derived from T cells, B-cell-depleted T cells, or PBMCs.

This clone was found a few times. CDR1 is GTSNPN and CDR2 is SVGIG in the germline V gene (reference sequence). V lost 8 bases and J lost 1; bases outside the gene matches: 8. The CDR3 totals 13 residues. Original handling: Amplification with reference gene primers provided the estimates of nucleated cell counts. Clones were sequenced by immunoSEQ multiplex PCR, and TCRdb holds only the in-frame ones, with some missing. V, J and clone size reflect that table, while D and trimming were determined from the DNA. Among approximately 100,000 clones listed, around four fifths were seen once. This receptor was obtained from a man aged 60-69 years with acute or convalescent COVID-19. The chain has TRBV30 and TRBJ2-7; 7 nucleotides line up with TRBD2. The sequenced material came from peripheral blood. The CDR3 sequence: CAGWGGSSYEQYF. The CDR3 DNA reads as TGTGCCGGATGGGGGGGGAGTTCCTACGAGCAGTACTTC.